One and the same sample provided the 14 T cell receptor beta chains below, sequenced in a study of spatial heterogeneity in lung cancer. TCRdb re-called the 5' RACE reads through MiXCR, storing one row per CDR3 protein. Seen here are roughly 120,000 distinct CDR3 sequences, less than 14% observed once, and the top ten hold 24%. Regarding time point: blood at routine non-recurrence follow-up after resection. The material was PBMCs, obtained at follow-up. All receptors come from a female donor with early-stage non-small cell lung cancer.

This clonotype was counted many times. At one end the junction does not follow the germline gene, possibly because of a read error. The V call is TRBV27, the J call TRBJ2-1; D may be TRBD1 or TRBD2 (6 bases each). This CDR3 region has 12 residues. CDR1 and CDR2 from the germline V gene are MNHEY and SMNVEV (reference sequence). The CDR3 region has the DNA TGTGCCAGCAGTTCCCCGCCAGGACGGGGGCTCTTC. Its translation: CASSSPPGRGLF.

This clonotype was seen a handful of times. The J gene is TRBJ2-4, the V gene TRBV6-5; D gene ambiguous. The CDR3 consists of 14 residues. V was shortened by 4 bases and J by 0 bases, with 7 bases between the two germline ends. Germline V gene lookup returns CDR1 MNHEY and CDR2 SVGAGI. The CDR3 nucleotides are TGTGCCAGCAGTTTAGGCCTAGCCAAAAACATTCAGTACTTC. Translated: CASSLGLAKNIQYF.

This clonotype was recorded a few times. V and J are TRBV12-3 or TRBV12-4 and TRBJ1-1; 8 nucleotides match TRBD1. The V gene end was trimmed by 3 bases and the J gene end by 10 bases; junction bases not matched to a gene: 10. The CDR3 covers 14 residues. CDR3 DNA sequence: TGTGCCAGCAGTTTCTCGGCAGGGGGCGGGAGAGCTTTCTTT. This codes for CASSFSAGGGRAFF.

CDR3 protein: CSASRGQLQGEQFF. The CDR3 DNA is TGCAGTGCGAGCCGTGGGCAGTTACAGGGTGAGCAGTTCTTC. The rearrangement uses TRBV20-1 and TRBJ2-1; perhaps TRBD1 as D (6 bases). Germline-derived CDR1 and CDR2 are DFQATT and SNEGSKA (reference sequence). This CDR3 region has 14 residues. V was cut by 6 bases and J by 9 bases, with 21 bases left in between.

The CDR3 bases are TGTGCCAGCACCGTGCCAGGGTATGGGGCCAACGTCCTGACTTTC. Protein product: CASTVPGYGANVLTF. This chain links TRBV6-5 with TRBJ2-6, with D possibly being TRBD1 (5 bases). The V end lost 7 bases, the J end lost 3 bases, and 13 bases lay between the germline ends. CDR1 and CDR2 (germline): MNHEY, SVGAGI. The length of the CDR3 is 15 residues.

This clonotype was seen ten or more times. This CDR3 reads CASSSTGTGPYEQYF. The DNA for the CDR3 is TGTGCCAGCAGCTCTACCGGGACAGGGCCCTACGAGCAGTACTTC. V is TRBV28 and J is TRBJ2-7; 9 bases are a match to TRBD1. The CDR3 spans 15 residues. CDR1 and CDR2 (germline): MDHEN, SYDVKM. The trim removed 6 bases at V and 2 bases at J, leaving 8 bases unmatched.

V usage is TRBV2 and J usage is TRBJ2-1; 11 positions match TRBD2. Looked up from germline, CDR1 is SNHLY and CDR2 is FYNNEI. The length of the CDR3 is 13 residues. V lost 3 bases to trimming and J lost 11 bases; unmatched junction nucleotides: 3. The CDR3 sequence: CASSDSGRVKQFF. Written as DNA, the CDR3 is TGTGCCAGCAGTGATAGCGGGAGGGTAAAGCAGTTCTTC.

The chain is built from TRBV20-1 and TRBJ1-2; the match to TRBD1 covers 8 bases. The CDR3 is 14 amino acids. CDR1 is DFQATT and CDR2 is SNEGSKA in the germline V gene (reference sequence). V shed 5 bases, J shed 0 bases, and the junction held 5 bases outside the gene matches. The CDR3 region is CSAQGAGPNYGYTF. The CDR3 DNA follows: TGCAGTGCTCAGGGGGCCGGCCCTAACTATGGCTACACCTTC.

The J gene is TRBJ2-7, the V gene TRBV29-1; no definite D call. Germline lookup yields CDR1 SQVTM and CDR2 ANQGSEA. Trimming cost V 7 bases and J 7 bases, with 17 bases left between them. The CDR3 spans 12 residues. The CDR3 DNA reads as TGCAGCGGGTGGGAAGGTAATATAGAGCAGTACGTC. Its protein product is CSGWEGNIEQYV.

V is TRBV10-3 and J is TRBJ2-5; 9 nucleotides match TRBD2. The ends lost 5 bases at V and 3 bases at J; junction bases unmatched: 1. This CDR3 region has 13 residues. CDR1 and CDR2 from the germline V gene are ENHRY and SYGVKD. The CDR3 sequence is CAISLAGEETQYF. In nucleotides, the CDR3 is TGTGCCATCAGTTTAGCGGGAGAAGAGACCCAGTACTTC.

This clonotype was found many times. The V call is TRBV28, the J call TRBJ1-6; D gene ambiguous. The CDR3 spans 14 residues. In germline, CDR1 is MDHEN, CDR2 SYDVKM. Between the trimmed V and J ends, which lost 5 bases and 13 bases, there was a span of 18 bases. The CDR3 DNA sequence: TGTGCCAGCAGTGGCTGGGGAAAATTCGGGCCCCTCCACTTT. Its translation is CASSGWGKFGPLHF.

This sequence joins TRBV5-1 and TRBJ2-2; the match to TRBD2 covers 7 bases. CDR1 SGHRS and CDR2 YFSETQ come from the germline V gene. The CDR3 is 14 amino acids. Germline trimming cut 4 bases from V and 4 bases from J; bases unmatched to any gene: 4. CDR3 sequence: CASSPGGPTGELFF. CDR3 DNA: TGCGCCAGCAGCCCGGGAGGCCCCACCGGGGAGCTGTTTTTT.

This clonotype was counted only a few times. This chain links TRBV5-1 with TRBJ1-5; the match to TRBD1 covers 8 bases. The CDR3 is 15 amino acids. V shed 4 bases and J 3 bases; nucleotides not matched to a gene: 6. The V gene's germline CDR1 is SGHRS and CDR2 YFSETQ. This CDR3 is CASSPQGGNNQPQHF. The CDR3 DNA reads TGCGCCAGCAGCCCACAGGGGGGGAACAATCAGCCCCAGCATTTT.

The J gene is TRBJ2-3, the V gene TRBV27; the match to TRBD2 covers 9 bases. The V segment lost 2 bases and the J segment 2 bases; nucleotides outside the gene matches: 8. There are 17 residues in the CDR3. Per the germline V gene, CDR1 is MNHEY and CDR2 is SMNVEV (reference sequence). In DNA, the CDR3 is TGTGCCAGCAGTTTAGTTAGACTAGCGGATTTCACAGATACGCAGTATTTT. Translation: CASSLVRLADFTDTQYF.